A single sample gave rise to the 10 T cell receptor beta chains below, sequenced in a study of shared clonotypes between healthy human individuals. Profiling relied on immunoSEQ multiplex PCR, and the TCRdb table lists in-frame clones only, not all of them. This repertoire shows about 1,800,000 clones, about 94% found once; its top ten account for more than 0.95%. Selected positively for CCR7 and CD45RO-negative, naive CD8 cells excluded terminally differentiated effector memory CD45RA+ cells. Specimen: naive CD8+ T cells sorted from blood. The receptors derive from a man aged 18 to 35 in good health.

Comment on this clone: Other DNA sequences in this specimen translate into the identical CDR3. This chain links TRBV2 with TRBJ2-7; 11 nucleotides align to TRBD2. Per germline, CDR1 SNHLY and CDR2 FYNNEI. The CDR3 spans 15 residues. The V and J ends lost 6 bases and 1 base, in that order; junction bases with no gene match: 5. In nucleotides, the CDR3 is TGTGCCAGCAGGGTGGGACTAGCGGCATCCTACGAGCAGTACTTC. It encodes CASRVGLAASYEQYF. Together with reference TRBV2 and TRBJ2-7, the CDR3 gives the full variable domain: EPEVTQTPSHQVTQMGQEVILRCVPISNHLYFYWYRQILGQKVEFLVSFYNNEISEKSEIFDDQFSVERPDGSNFTLKIRSTKLEDSAMYFCASRVGLAASYEQYFGPGTRLTVT.

This clone was counted once. The chain carries TRBV6-5 and TRBJ2-2; D is unclear. There are 14 residues in the CDR3. Looked up from germline, CDR1 is MNHEY and CDR2 is SVGAGI. Trimming cost V 2 bases and J 1 base, with 5 bases left between them. CDR3 sequence: CASSYNRNTGELFF. The DNA for the CDR3 is TGTGCCAGCAGTTACAACAGGAACACCGGGGAGCTGTTTTTT.

This clone was seen only a few times. Other DNA variants within this sample encode the same CDR3. The chain recombines TRBV27 with TRBJ1-2; TRBD1 might be the D (5 bases). The CDR3 runs to 13 residues. V lost 0 bases to trimming and J lost 6 bases, with 8 bases between them. Germline V CDR1 and CDR2: MNHEY, SMNVEV (reference sequence). The CDR3 is CASSLSSGDGYTF. CDR3 coding DNA: TGTGCCAGCAGTTTATCCTCGGGGGATGGCTACACCTTC.

V is TRBV28 and J is TRBJ1-2; maybe TRBD1 (5 bases). CDR1 is MDHEN and CDR2 is SYDVKM in the germline V gene. V gave up 2 bases and J gave up 6 bases, with 13 bases separating them. The CDR3 covers 14 residues. The DNA of the CDR3 is TGTGCCAGCAGTTTAGTTCAGGGAAATAATGGCTACACCTTC. Its protein is CASSLVQGNNGYTF.

J is TRBJ2-3 and V is TRBV7-2; D might be TRBD1 (6 bases). The germline V and J ends were trimmed by 1 base and 1 base, with 6 bases remaining between them. The CDR3 contains 14 residues. CDR1 is SGHTA and CDR2 is FQGNSA in the germline V gene. CDR3 nucleotides: TGTGCCAGCAGCTTAGGACAGGGCACAGATACGCAGTATTTT. Residues: CASSLGQGTDTQYF. Variable domain in full (rest from reference TRBV7-2 and TRBJ2-3): GAGVSQSPSNKVTEKGKDVELRCDPISGHTALYWYRQSLGQGLEFLIYFQGNSAPDKSGLPSDRFSAERTGGSVSTLTIQRTQQEDSAVYLCASSLGQGTDTQYFGPGTRLTVL.

This clone showed up many times. The chain carries TRBV19 and TRBJ2-1; TRBD2 matches 9 bases. V dropped 7 bases and J dropped 8; count of bases not matched to a gene: 9. The CDR3 loop spans 14 amino acids. Germline-derived CDR1 and CDR2 are LNHDA and SQIVND (reference sequence). The CDR3 protein is CASKGLAGWDEQFF. The CDR3 nucleotides are TGTGCCAGTAAAGGGCTAGCGGGATGGGATGAGCAGTTCTTC.

The chain joins TRBV27 to TRBJ2-5; no reliable D call. V was cut by 3 bases and J by 0 bases, with 11 bases left in between. Germline CDR1 and CDR2: MNHEY and SMNVEV (reference sequence). The CDR3 is made up of 15 amino acids. The CDR3 sequence: CASSFGLPYQETQYF. The CDR3 bases are TGTGCCAGCAGTTTCGGGCTACCGTACCAAGAGACCCAGTACTTC.

This sequence joins TRBV28 and TRBJ1-3; D might be TRBD1 (5 bases). This CDR3 is 14 amino acids long. V was pared by 5 bases and J by 0 bases, with 8 bases between. Looked up from germline, CDR1 is MDHEN and CDR2 is SYDVKM. The CDR3 sequence: CASSPGSSGNTIYF. CDR3 coding DNA: TGTGCCAGCAGTCCAGGGAGCTCTGGAAACACCATATATTTT.

The rearrangement joins TRBV5-6 to TRBJ1-1; the match to TRBD1 covers 8 bases. The germline CDR1 and CDR2 sequences are SGHDT and YYEEEE. V gave up 6 bases and J gave up 0 bases; unmatched junction bases: 16. CDR3 length: 18 amino acids. The chain's CDR3 is CASTFSTGTGNMNTEAFF. In DNA, the CDR3 is TGTGCCAGCACATTTAGTACCGGGACAGGAAACATGAACACTGAAGCTTTCTTT.

CDR3 sequence reads: CASSWTSPYEQYF. The CDR3 DNA sequence: TGTGCCAGCAGTTGGACTAGTCCCTACGAGCAGTACTTC. The chain joins TRBV2 to TRBJ2-7; 7 bases map to TRBD2. CDR1 SNHLY and CDR2 FYNNEI come from the germline V gene. V was pared by 5 bases and J by 2 bases, with 3 bases of the junction left unmatched. The CDR3 spans 13 residues.